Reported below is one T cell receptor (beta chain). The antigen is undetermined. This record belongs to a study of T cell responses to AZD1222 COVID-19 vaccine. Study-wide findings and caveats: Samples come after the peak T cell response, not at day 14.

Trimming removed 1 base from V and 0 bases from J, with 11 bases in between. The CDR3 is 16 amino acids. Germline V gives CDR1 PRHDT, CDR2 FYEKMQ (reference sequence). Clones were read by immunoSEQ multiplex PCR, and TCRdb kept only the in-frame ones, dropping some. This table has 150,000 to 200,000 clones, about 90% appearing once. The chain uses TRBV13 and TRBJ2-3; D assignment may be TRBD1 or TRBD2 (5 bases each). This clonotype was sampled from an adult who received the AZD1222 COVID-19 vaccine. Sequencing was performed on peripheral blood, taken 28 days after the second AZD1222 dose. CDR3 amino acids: CASSLVGVASTDTQYF. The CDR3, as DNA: TGTGCCAGCAGCTTAGTGGGGGTAGCTAGCACAGATACGCAGTATTTT. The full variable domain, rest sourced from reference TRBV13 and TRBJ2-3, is AAGVIQSPRHLIKEKRETATLKCYPIPRHDTVYWYQQGPGQDPQFLISFYEKMQSDKGSIPDRFSAQQFSDYHSELNMSSLELGDSALYFCASSLVGVASTDTQYFGPGTRLTVL.